The TCR beta chain described here comes from a study of breast tumors, draining lymph nodes, adjacent tissues. Study-wide findings and caveats: Tumors had less TCR diversity than lymph nodes, more than nontumor tissue. The data were judged consistent with most tumor T cells coming from lymph node and expanding in tumor.

About this clonotype itself: Its specificity is unknown.

V was pared by 5 bases and J by 7 bases, with 12 bases between. Looked up from germline, CDR1 is SGHTA and CDR2 is FQGNSA. The CDR3 extends over 14 amino acids. TCRdb reprocessed the multiplex PCR reads via MiXCR and lists one record per CDR3 protein. The table has 17,000 or so distinct CDR3 sequences, around 58% seen once. The V and J genes are TRBV7-2 and TRBJ1-6, with D maybe TRBD1 (6 bases). The specimen sequenced was tumor-adjacent breast tissue. This receptor was taken from a female donor with breast cancer. Some clones in this sample may be carry-over from other donors' samples. CDR3: CASSGGTTNSPLHF. The CDR3 nucleotides are TGTGCCAGCAGCGGGGGGACAACAAATTCACCCCTCCACTTT. Drawing the rest from reference TRBV7-2 and TRBJ1-6, the complete variable domain is GAGVSQSPSNKVTEKGKDVELRCDPISGHTALYWYRQSLGQGLEFLIYFQGNSAPDKSGLPSDRFSAERTGGSVSTLTIQRTQQEDSAVYLCASSGGTTNSPLHFGNGTRLTVT.